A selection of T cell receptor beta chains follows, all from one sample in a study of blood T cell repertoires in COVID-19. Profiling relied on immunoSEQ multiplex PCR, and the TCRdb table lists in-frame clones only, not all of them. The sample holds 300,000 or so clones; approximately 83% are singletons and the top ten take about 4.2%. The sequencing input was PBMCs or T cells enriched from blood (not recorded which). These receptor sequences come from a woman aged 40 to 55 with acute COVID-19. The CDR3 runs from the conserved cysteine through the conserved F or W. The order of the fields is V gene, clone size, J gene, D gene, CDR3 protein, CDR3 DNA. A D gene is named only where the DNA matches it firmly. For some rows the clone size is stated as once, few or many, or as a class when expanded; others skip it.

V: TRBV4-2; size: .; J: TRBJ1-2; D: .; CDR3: CASSQERGTVYGYTF; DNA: TGTGCCAGCAGCCAAGAAAGGGGGACGGTCTATGGCTACACCTTC
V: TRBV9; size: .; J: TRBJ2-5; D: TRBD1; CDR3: CASSIQGARTETQYF; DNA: TGTGCCAGCAGCATACAGGGGGCGAGGACGGAGACCCAGTACTTC
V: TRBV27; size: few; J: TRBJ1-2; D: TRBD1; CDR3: CASSFTGGYGYTF; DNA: TGTGCCAGCAGTTTTACAGGGGGATATGGCTACACCTTC
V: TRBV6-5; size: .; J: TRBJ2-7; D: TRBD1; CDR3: CASSYRGQGGYEQYF; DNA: TGTGCCAGCAGTTACCGTGGACAGGGGGGCTACGAGCAGTACTTC
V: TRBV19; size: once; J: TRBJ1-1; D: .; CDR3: CASRGAGNTEAFF; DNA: TGTGCCAGTAGGGGGGCGGGGAACACTGAAGCTTTCTTT
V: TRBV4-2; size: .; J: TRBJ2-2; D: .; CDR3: CASSQGTIGGELFF; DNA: TGTGCCAGCAGCCAAGGAACCATCGGCGGGGAGCTGTTTTTT
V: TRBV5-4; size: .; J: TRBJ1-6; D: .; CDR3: CASSSQGNNSPLHF; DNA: TGTGCCAGCAGCTCACAGGGAAATAATTCACCCCTCCACTTT
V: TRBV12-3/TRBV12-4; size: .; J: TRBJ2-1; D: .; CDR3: CASSWDIYNEQFF; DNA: TGTGCCAGCAGTTGGGACATCTACAATGAGCAGTTCTTC
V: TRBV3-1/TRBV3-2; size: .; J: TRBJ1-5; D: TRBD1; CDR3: CASSHGTENNQPQHF; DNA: TGTGCCAGCAGCCACGGGACAGAAAACAATCAGCCCCAGCATTTT
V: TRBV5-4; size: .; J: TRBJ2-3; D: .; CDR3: CASSIESTDTQYF; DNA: TGTGCCAGCAGCATTGAGAGCACAGATACGCAGTATTTT
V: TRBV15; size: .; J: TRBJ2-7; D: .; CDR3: CATSREDSFYEQYF; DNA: TGTGCCACCAGCAGAGAAGACAGCTTCTACGAGCAGTACTTC
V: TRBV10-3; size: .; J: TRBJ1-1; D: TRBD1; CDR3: CAITRGPEGTEAFF; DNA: TGTGCCATCACTAGGGGGCCGGAGGGTACTGAAGCTTTCTTT
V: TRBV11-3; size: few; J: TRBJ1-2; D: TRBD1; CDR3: CASSPQFRDSLYGYTF; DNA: TGTGCCAGCAGTCCCCAATTCCGGGACAGTCTCTATGGCTACACCTTC
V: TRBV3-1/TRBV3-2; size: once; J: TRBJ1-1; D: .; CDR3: CASSQRGGRNTEAFF; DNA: TGTGCCAGCAGCCAACGGGGGGGACGGAACACTGAAGCTTTCTTT
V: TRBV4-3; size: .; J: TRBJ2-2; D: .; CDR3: CASSQALFTGELFF; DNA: TGCGCCAGCAGCCAAGCACTGTTCACCGGGGAGCTGTTTTTT
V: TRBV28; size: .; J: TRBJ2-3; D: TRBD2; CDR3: CASNGGRGRTDTQYF; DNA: TGTGCCAGCAACGGGGGGAGGGGACGCACAGATACGCAGTATTTT
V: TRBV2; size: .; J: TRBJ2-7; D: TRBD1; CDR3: CASSVEGALSYEQYF; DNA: TGTGCCAGCAGTGTTGAGGGGGCCCTATCCTACGAGCAGTACTTC
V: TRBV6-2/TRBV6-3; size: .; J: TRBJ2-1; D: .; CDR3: CASSYERGIHEQFF; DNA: TGTGCCAGCAGTTACGAGAGAGGAATCCATGAGCAGTTCTTC
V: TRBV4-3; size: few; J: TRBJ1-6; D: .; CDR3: CASSQDFSGLGPSYNSPLHF; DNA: TGCGCCAGCAGCCAAGATTTTAGCGGGTTGGGACCATCCTATAATTCACCCCTCCACTTT
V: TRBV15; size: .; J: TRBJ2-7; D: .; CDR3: CATSRDPNQAYEQYF; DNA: TGTGCCACCAGCAGAGACCCAAATCAGGCCTACGAGCAGTACTTC
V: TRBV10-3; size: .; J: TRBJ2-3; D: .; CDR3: CAISGQASSTDTQYF; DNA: TGTGCCATCAGTGGACAGGCTTCTAGCACAGATACGCAGTATTTT
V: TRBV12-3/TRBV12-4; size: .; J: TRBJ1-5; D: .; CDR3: CASSLRTDQPQHF; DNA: TGTGCCAGCAGCCTCCGGACAGATCAGCCCCAGCATTTT
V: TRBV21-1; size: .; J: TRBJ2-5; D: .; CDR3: CASSGQSETQYF; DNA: TGTGCCAGCAGCGGACAGTCGGAGACCCAGTACTTC
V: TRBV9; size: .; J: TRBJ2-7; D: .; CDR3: CASSVDGTGGYEQYF; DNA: TGTGCCAGCAGCGTAGATGGAACAGGCGGCTACGAGCAGTACTTC
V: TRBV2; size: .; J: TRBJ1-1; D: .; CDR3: CASSESPGGDTEAFF; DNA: TGTGCCAGCAGTGAATCCCCAGGAGGAGACACTGAAGCTTTCTTT
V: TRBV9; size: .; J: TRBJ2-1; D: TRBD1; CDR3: CASSVASGGYNEQFF; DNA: TGTGCCAGCAGCGTAGCTTCAGGGGGATACAATGAGCAGTTCTTC
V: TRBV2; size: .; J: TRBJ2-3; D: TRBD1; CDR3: CASSVSRGRGFSTQYF; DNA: TGTGCCAGCAGTGTAAGCCGTGGCAGGGGGTTTAGTACGCAGTATTTT
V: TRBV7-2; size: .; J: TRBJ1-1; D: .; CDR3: CASRRETPNTEAFF; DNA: TGTGCCAGCAGACGGGAAACCCCTAACACTGAAGCTTTCTTT
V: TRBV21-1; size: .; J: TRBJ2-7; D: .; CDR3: CASSSMGGKGYEQYF; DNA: TGTGCCAGCAGCAGCATGGGGGGGAAGGGCTACGAGCAGTACTTC
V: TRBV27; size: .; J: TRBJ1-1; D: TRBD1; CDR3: CASRNRDRENTEAFF; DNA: TGTGCCAGCAGGAACCGGGACAGGGAGAACACTGAAGCTTTCTTT
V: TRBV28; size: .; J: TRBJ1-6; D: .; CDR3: CASSPSRGSNSPLHF; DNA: TGTGCCAGCAGCCCCAGTCGGGGGTCGAATTCACCCCTCCACTTT
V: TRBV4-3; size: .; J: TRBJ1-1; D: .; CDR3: CASSQEGLGGTEAFF; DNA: TGCGCCAGCAGCCAAGAAGGTTTGGGGGGCACTGAAGCTTTCTTT
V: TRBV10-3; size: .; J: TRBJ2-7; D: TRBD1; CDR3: CAIRGQGASEQYF; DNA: TGTGCCATCAGAGGACAGGGGGCGAGCGAGCAGTACTTC
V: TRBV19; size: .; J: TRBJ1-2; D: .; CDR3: CASSPMGGSYGYTF; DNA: TGTGCCAGTAGCCCAATGGGGGGATCCTATGGCTACACCTTC
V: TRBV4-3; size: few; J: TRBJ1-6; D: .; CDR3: CASSPTLRGGLMDSPLHF; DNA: TGCGCCAGCAGCCCCACTTTAAGGGGGGGGTTGATGGACTCACCCCTCCACTTT
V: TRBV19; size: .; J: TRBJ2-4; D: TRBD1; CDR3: CASSDRGIAAVKNIQYF; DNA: TGTGCCAGTAGTGACAGGGGGATTGCCGCAGTCAAAAACATTCAGTACTTC
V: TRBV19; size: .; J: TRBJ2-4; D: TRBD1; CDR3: CASSIGLGTGTLAKNIQYF; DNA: TGTGCCAGTAGTATAGGTCTCGGGACAGGTACACTAGCCAAAAACATTCAGTACTTC